This paragraph reports one T cell receptor beta chain. Its target is unknown. A single heparinised draw of approximately 100 mL on average was taken per donor. The CDR3 consists of 16 residues. Germline CDR1 SGHAT, CDR2 FQNNGV. V was shortened by 0 bases and J by 2 bases, with 11 bases between the two germline ends. The sample originates from a study of beta chain features in type 1 diabetes. Study findings and constraints: Sequencing from cDNA could over-represent high-TCR-expressing cells. The similarity of naive, central memory and Treg TCRB repertoires appeared greater among patients than among healthy donors.

The isolated RNA, all of it, was reverse transcribed, so expressed TCRB transcripts were what got sequenced. The protocol was immunoSEQ multiplex PCR, while the TCRdb copy is restricted to in-frame clones and leaves out a portion. The sample lists 200,000 to 250,000 clones; 9.6% were seen once. The chain has TRBV11-2 and TRBJ1-3; the D gene is possibly TRBD1 (5 bases). The sequencing sample was made of naive CD4+ T cells from blood. The receptor's source is a woman between 18 and 29 years old in good health. This chain's CDR3 is CASSLDQGGAGNTIYF. The CDR3 DNA reads TGTGCCAGCAGCTTAGACCAGGGAGGAGCTGGAAACACCATATATTTT. Based on the CDR3 plus reference TRBV11-2 and TRBJ1-3, the full variable domain is EAGVAQSPRYKIIEKRQSVAFWCNPISGHATLYWYQQILGQGPKLLIQFQNNGVVDDSQLPKDRFSAERLKGVDSTLKIQPAKLEDSAVYLCASSLDQGGAGNTIYFGEGSWLTVV.